These 10 T cell receptor beta chains share one sample of origin, sequenced in a study of T cells in Graves' hyperthyroidism and ophthalmopathy. It was RNA transcripts that yielded the amplified TCR beta CDR3 regions. With the HTBI primer set, the TCR CDR3 went through a first round of RT-PCR. TCRdb re-called the multiplex PCR reads with MiXCR, one entry per CDR3 protein. The top ten hold about 30% of the sample, which has some 510,000 distinct CDR3 sequences, roughly 20% seen once. The sequenced material came from blood. Source of these receptors: a man younger than 35 with Graves' hyperthyroidism.

This clonotype was detected ten times or more. This chain links TRBV20-1 with TRBJ2-2; 8 bases are a match to TRBD2. CDR1 and CDR2 from the germline V gene are DFQATT and SNEGSKA (reference sequence). This CDR3 has 16 residues. The J segment lost 3 bases and the V segment lost 4 bases, leaving 10 bases of the junction unmatched. The CDR3: CSAIPPAGAYTGELFF. CDR3 nucleotide sequence: TGCAGTGCTATCCCTCCAGCGGGGGCGTACACCGGGGAGCTGTTTTTT.

The chain combines TRBV6-4 with TRBJ1-1; D gene unclear. The germline V gene has CDR1 MRHNA and CDR2 SNTAGT. This CDR3 comprises 13 residues. Trimming took 4 bases from V and 2 from J, leaving 8 bases between them. CDR3 nucleotides: TGTGCCAGCAGTGTCACCTCAAACACTGAAGCTTTCTTT. Protein product: CASSVTSNTEAFF.

This clonotype was observed many times. Here the CDR3 reads CASSQENAGRYGYTF. The CDR3 region has the DNA TGCGCCAGCAGCCAAGAAAATGCAGGGCGCTATGGCTACACCTTC. The rearrangement uses TRBV4-1 and TRBJ1-2; D might be TRBD1 (5 bases). The V gene lost 0 bases and the J gene lost 4 bases, with 12 bases spanning the gap. The germline V gene has CDR1 MGHRA and CDR2 YSYEKL. The CDR3 has 15 residues.

This clonotype has at least ten counts. The chain recombines TRBV28 with TRBJ1-5; 8 bases match TRBD1. CDR1 is MDHEN and CDR2 is SYDVKM in the germline V gene. The CDR3 is made up of 16 amino acids. Trimming removed 5 bases from V and 3 bases from J; junction bases left unmatched: 9. The CDR3: CASSARQGTLNQPQHF. CDR3 DNA: TGTGCCAGCAGTGCTCGACAGGGGACCCTCAATCAGCCCCAGCATTTT.

This clonotype was recorded at least ten times. V is TRBV24-1 and J is TRBJ1-3; D is undetermined. Germline loops: CDR1 KGHDR, CDR2 SFDVKD. This CDR3 spans 12 amino acids. V was shortened by 7 bases and J by 0 bases, with 3 bases between the two germline ends. The DNA for the CDR3 is TGTGCCACCAGGGGCTCTGGAAACACCATATATTTT. This codes for CATRGSGNTIYF.

This clonotype was detected ten times or more. J is TRBJ1-1 and V is TRBV5-6; the D is unclear. CDR3 size: 16 residues. CDR1 is SGHDT and CDR2 is YYEEEE in the germline V gene. Trimming left V 4 bases short and J 2 bases short, with 18 bases between. CDR3 sequence reads: CASSLFPGSVNTEAFF. The CDR3 DNA reads TGTGCCAGCAGCCTGTTCCCCGGAAGTGTAAACACTGAAGCTTTCTTT.

The chain uses TRBV12-3 or TRBV12-4 and TRBJ2-7, with 11 bases aligning to TRBD2. The V gene end was trimmed by 7 bases and the J gene end by 3 bases; junction bases not matched to a gene: 17. The CDR3 covers 18 residues. CDR3: CASTKDGIGTSGDYEQYF. The CDR3 DNA sequence: TGTGCCAGCACTAAGGACGGAATCGGGACTAGCGGAGACTACGAGCAGTACTTC.

This clonotype was observed many times. The V and J genes are TRBV28 and TRBJ1-6; D possibly corresponds to TRBD1 (5 bases). The V and J ends lost 5 bases and 12 bases respectively, with 23 bases between them. The germline V gene has CDR1 MDHEN and CDR2 SYDVKM. There are 16 residues in the CDR3. DNA for the CDR3: TGTGCCAGCAGTCCCAGAGGGGACGGGGATTTAAGACCCCTCCACTTT. This gives the protein CASSPRGDGDLRPLHF.

This clonotype was recorded many times. The V and J genes are TRBV5-5 and TRBJ2-7; D tentatively fits TRBD1 or TRBD2 (7 bases each). V gave up 2 bases and J gave up 4 bases, with 16 bases separating them. This CDR3 is 15 amino acids long. In germline, CDR1 is SGHKS, CDR2 YYEKEE (reference sequence). CDR3 nucleotides: TGTGCCAGCAGCTTAGCAGGGGGAGGGGCTTACGAGCAGTACTTC. Amino acid sequence: CASSLAGGGAYEQYF.

This chain connects TRBV2 to TRBJ2-2; tentative D call: TRBD2 (5 bases). The CDR3 extends over 13 amino acids. Trimming left V 3 bases short and J 6 bases short, with 8 bases between. CDR1 is SNHLY and CDR2 is FYNNEI in the germline V gene. Here the CDR3 reads CASSEGVAGELFF. CDR3 sequence (DNA): TGTGCCAGCAGTGAGGGAGTTGCCGGGGAGCTGTTTTTT.